The 25 T cell receptor beta chains below come from one sample, sequenced in a study of cytotoxic CD8 clonotypes in ibrutinib-treated CLL. Profiled with immunoSEQ multiplex PCR; TCRdb holds only in-frame clones, not every one. The table includes some 300,000 clones, 80% detected once. Sequenced here: PBMCs, sampled before ibrutinib treatment. All receptors derive from a human donor with chronic lymphocytic leukemia.

V is TRBV9 and J is TRBJ2-2, with no clear D. With 1 base removed from V and 7 bases from J, the gap between germline ends came to 8 bases. This CDR3 is 13 amino acids long. CDR1 SGDLS and CDR2 YYNGEE come from the germline V gene. CDR3 coding DNA: TGTGCCAGCAGCGTACACTTGGTCGGGGAGCTGTTTTTT. Protein sequence: CASSVHLVGELFF.

The chain has TRBV5-6 and TRBJ2-7; D may be TRBD1 (7 bases). The V gene's germline CDR1 is SGHDT and CDR2 YYEEEE. This CDR3 comprises 12 residues. Trimming left V 5 bases short and J 4 bases short, with 10 bases between. This CDR3 reads CASSQGGYEQYF. DNA for the CDR3: TGTGCCAGCAGTCAGGGGGGTTACGAGCAGTACTTC.

This clone was picked up one time. V usage is TRBV4-3 and J usage is TRBJ2-1, with 14 bases matching TRBD2. Germline V CDR1 and CDR2: LGHNA, YSLEER. The CDR3 is made up of 15 amino acids. The trim removed 1 base at V and 9 bases at J, leaving 2 bases unmatched. CDR3 nucleotides: TGCGCCAGCAGCCAAGGGGGACTAGCGGGAGCTGAGCAGTTCTTC. Its protein product is CASSQGGLAGAEQFF.

The chain has TRBV7-8 and TRBJ2-5; 7 bases are a match to TRBD2. The germline V gene encodes CDR1 SGHVS and CDR2 FQNEAQ. This CDR3 is 16 amino acids long. Germline trimming cut 5 bases from V and 5 bases from J; bases unmatched to any gene: 14. The CDR3 DNA sequence: TGTGCCAGCAGCGCCCTTGGAGGGAGGGCCGCGGAGACCCAGTACTTC. The encoded protein is CASSALGGRAAETQYF.

This clone came up a few times. The V and J genes are TRBV27 and TRBJ1-2; no reliable D call. The CDR3 runs 13 residues. The V end lost 3 bases, the J end lost 5 bases, and 10 bases lay between the germline ends. CDR1 MNHEY and CDR2 SMNVEV come from the germline V gene (reference sequence). CDR3 region: CASSFTMDYGYTF. The CDR3 DNA reads TGTGCCAGCAGTTTTACCATGGATTATGGCTACACCTTC.

This sequence joins TRBV9 and TRBJ2-3, with D unresolved. CDR3 length equals 13 residues. V shed 1 base and J shed 6 bases, with 9 bases lying between them. Germline CDR1 SGDLS, CDR2 YYNGEE. CDR3 DNA sequence: TGTGCCAGCAGCGTAATGGGTACCGATACGCAGTATTTT. Translated, it gives CASSVMGTDTQYF.

V usage is TRBV7-8 and J usage is TRBJ1-1; D is undetermined. Per the germline V gene, CDR1 is SGHVS and CDR2 is FQNEAQ. CDR3 length: 13 amino acids. The germline V and J ends were trimmed by 2 bases and 6 bases, with 10 bases remaining between them. The CDR3 region has the DNA TGTGCCAGCAGCTTACCACCACTCCCTGAAGCTTTCTTT. Protein product: CASSLPPLPEAFF. Together with reference TRBV7-8 and TRBJ1-1, the CDR3 gives the full variable domain: GAGVSQSPRYKVAKRGQDVALRCDPISGHVSLFWYQQALGQGPEFLTYFQNEAQLDKSGLPSDRFFAERPEGSVSTLKIQRTQQEDSAVYLCASSLPPLPEAFFGQGTRLTVV.

This chain joins TRBV5-6 and TRBJ2-5; 8 nucleotides align to TRBD2. The CDR3 covers 15 residues. Germline loops: CDR1 SGHDT, CDR2 YYEEEE. Losses at the gene ends were 0 bases for V and 2 bases for J; bases not matched to a gene: 3. CDR3 sequence reads: CASSLEAGGQETQYF. The DNA of the CDR3 is TGTGCCAGCAGCTTGGAGGCGGGAGGTCAAGAGACCCAGTACTTC.

The chain carries TRBV12-5 and TRBJ2-2; D ambiguous. CDR1 and CDR2 from the germline V gene are LGHNT and FRNRAP. CDR3 length: 18 residues. V gave up 0 bases and J gave up 0 bases, with 14 bases separating them. The CDR3: CASGLVLFPNANTGELFF. The CDR3, as DNA: TGTGCTAGTGGTTTGGTACTTTTTCCTAACGCGAACACCGGGGAGCTGTTTTTT. Full variable domain (missing parts from reference TRBV12-5 and TRBJ2-2): DARVTQTPRHKVTEMGQEVTMRCQPILGHNTVFWYRQTMMQGLELLAYFRNRAPLDDSGMPKDRFSAEMPDATLATLKIQPSEPRDSAVYFCASGLVLFPNANTGELFFGEGSRLTVL.

This clone has only a few counts. The rearrangement links TRBV6-5 to TRBJ2-7; D gene uncertain. The V end was cut by 1 base, the J end by 2 bases, with 12 bases between. This CDR3 has 15 residues. Germline CDR1 reads MNHEY; CDR2 reads SVGAGI. CDR3 protein: CASSYLGSTAYEQYF. The CDR3 DNA sequence: TGTGCCAGCAGTTACTTAGGTAGCACGGCCTACGAGCAGTACTTC.

This clone was picked up a small number of times. The chain has TRBV19 and TRBJ2-7; tentatively, D is TRBD1 (5 bases). The CDR3 sequence is 13 residues long. V was clipped by 5 bases and J by 3 bases, with 11 bases between them. Germline CDR1 and CDR2: LNHDA and SQIVND (reference sequence). The CDR3: CASSHRTFYEQYF. The CDR3 DNA reads as TGTGCCAGTAGTCACCGGACATTCTACGAGCAGTACTTC.

The V gene is TRBV11-2, the J gene TRBJ2-7; D gene uncertain. CDR1 and CDR2 (germline): SGHAT, FQNNGV. V lost 0 bases and J lost 0, with 12 bases in between. The CDR3 contains 16 residues. CDR3 protein: CASSLDVRHSSYEQYF. CDR3 bases: TGTGCCAGCAGCTTAGACGTGAGACACTCCTCCTACGAGCAGTACTTC.

This sequence joins TRBV7-3 and TRBJ2-3; D tentatively fits TRBD1 or TRBD2 (6 bases each). This CDR3 has 15 amino acids. V lost 5 bases, J lost 1 base, and 13 bases lay in between. Germline loops: CDR1 SGHTA, CDR2 FQGTGA. The CDR3 sequence is CASSPTRGRTDTQYF. The DNA of the CDR3 is TGTGCCAGCAGCCCAACTCGGGGGCGCACAGATACGCAGTATTTT.

In this sample, this clone turned up a few times. As DNA, the CDR3 is TGCGCCAGCAGCTTGGTATCCGGGGGATTGAGCTCCTACAATGAGCAGTTCTTC. Encoded protein: CASSLVSGGLSSYNEQFF. The J gene is TRBJ2-1, the V gene TRBV5-1, with a tentative D call TRBD2 (6 bases). CDR1 SGHRS and CDR2 YFSETQ come from the germline V gene. The V end was cut by 0 bases, the J end by 0 bases, with 16 bases between. This CDR3 has 18 residues.

The rearrangement links TRBV15 to TRBJ2-7, with a weak D call TRBD2 (6 bases). The CDR3 loop spans 16 amino acids. Trimming removed 0 bases at V and 5 bases at J, with 17 bases between. The V gene's germline CDR1 is LNHNV and CDR2 YYDKDF (reference sequence). CDR3 in amino acids: CATSRDNILASNEQYF. DNA for the CDR3: TGTGCCACCAGCAGAGATAACATACTAGCAAGTAACGAGCAGTACTTC.

This rearrangement joins TRBV19 to TRBJ2-7, with TRBD2 identical over 8 bases. The CDR3 is 15 amino acids. Trimming removed 4 bases from V and 4 bases from J; junction bases left unmatched: 9. CDR1 and CDR2 from the germline V gene are LNHDA and SQIVND (reference sequence). CDR3 sequence: CASSTWSGSWYEQYF. The CDR3 region has the DNA TGTGCCAGTAGTACGTGGAGCGGGAGTTGGTACGAGCAGTACTTC.

This chain uses TRBV30 with TRBJ2-7; 8 bases align to TRBD2. Germline V CDR1 and CDR2: GTSNPN, SVGIG (reference sequence). After removal of 5 bases from V and 5 bases from J, the junction contained 5 bases not matched to a gene. The CDR3 length is 12 residues. The chain's CDR3 is CAWGTSFHEQYF. The CDR3 DNA is TGTGCCTGGGGGACTAGTTTCCACGAGCAGTACTTC.

CDR3 region: CASSDSTGLGNTIYF. DNA for the CDR3: TGTGCCAGCAGCGACTCCACAGGTTTGGGAAACACCATATATTTT. This sequence joins TRBV5-6 and TRBJ1-3, with D possibly TRBD1 on 5 matching bases. With 4 bases removed from V and 4 bases from J, the gap between germline ends came to 15 bases. The germline V gene has CDR1 SGHDT and CDR2 YYEEEE. The CDR3 covers 15 residues.

The chain couples TRBV11-2 to TRBJ1-2; no definite D call. V lost 0 bases and J lost 1, with 9 bases in between. Germline V gene data show CDR1 as SGHAT and CDR2 as FQNNGV. The CDR3 is made up of 15 amino acids. CDR3 in DNA: TGTGCCAGCAGCTTAGACGGCAGGAGTAACTATGGCTACACCTTC. It specifies CASSLDGRSNYGYTF.

This clone has a handful of counts. This rearrangement joins TRBV7-9 to TRBJ2-7, with no clear D. Germline lookup yields CDR1 SEHNR and CDR2 FQNEAQ (reference sequence). V lost 1 base to trimming and J lost 6 bases, with 16 bases between them. This CDR3 is 15 amino acids long. CDR3 region: CASSLVSAGPGEQYF. The CDR3 DNA follows: TGTGCCAGCAGCTTAGTCTCAGCAGGACCCGGCGAGCAGTACTTC.

This clone was counted a single time. The chain recombines TRBV7-2 with TRBJ1-2; D perhaps matches TRBD1 (5 bases). Trimming took off 1 base at V and 2 bases at J, with 14 bases between the two ends. The CDR3 contains 16 residues. The germline CDR1 and CDR2 sequences are SGHTA and FQGNSA. The CDR3 region is CASSLVWGMENYGYTF. The CDR3 region has the DNA TGTGCCAGCAGCTTAGTGTGGGGGATGGAAAACTATGGCTACACCTTC. The variable domain in full, with the rest retrieved from reference TRBV7-2 and TRBJ1-2, is GAGVSQSPSNKVTEKGKDVELRCDPISGHTALYWYRQSLGQGLEFLIYFQGNSAPDKSGLPSDRFSAERTGGSVSTLTIQRTQQEDSAVYLCASSLVWGMENYGYTFGSGTRLTVV.

The V call is TRBV7-2, the J call TRBJ2-7; D is undetermined. Trimming stripped 6 bases from V and 7 bases from J, with 19 bases between. The CDR3 is made up of 14 amino acids. Germline CDR1 SGHTA, CDR2 FQGNSA. CDR3 bases: TGTGCCAGCAGTGCCCCAGTCCCGCCTCGGGAGCAGTACTTC. Translated, it gives CASSAPVPPREQYF.

There are a few counts of this clone. The gene calls are TRBV28 and TRBJ1-4, with TRBD1 as a possible D gene (5 bases). V was clipped by 2 bases and J by 13 bases, with 11 bases between them. Germline loops: CDR1 MDHEN, CDR2 SYDVKM. This CDR3 contains 12 residues. The CDR3 reads CASSLAGRGLFF. The DNA of the CDR3 is TGTGCCAGCAGTTTAGCGGGGAGGGGACTGTTTTTT. Based on the CDR3 plus reference TRBV28 and TRBJ1-4, the full variable domain is DVKVTQSSRYLVKRTGEKVFLECVQDMDHENMFWYRQDPGLGLRLIYFSYDVKMKEKGDIPEGYSVSREKKERFSLILESASTNQTSMYLCASSLAGRGLFFGSGTQLSVL.

The chain has TRBV30 and TRBJ1-2; D ambiguous. Germline CDR1 is GTSNPN and CDR2 is SVGIG (reference sequence). The CDR3 is made up of 12 amino acids. V gave up 0 bases and J gave up 8 bases, with 10 bases separating them. Here the CDR3 DNA reads TGTGCCTGGAGTGTCTTGCCTACGGGCTACACCTTC. It is translated as CAWSVLPTGYTF.

This clone was seen just once. The genes are TRBV6-5 and TRBJ1-5; D is unresolved. The germline V and J ends were trimmed by 6 bases and 2 bases, with 14 bases remaining between them. From germline, CDR1 is MNHEY and CDR2 SVGAGI. This CDR3 is built from 15 residues. In nucleotides, the CDR3 is TGTGCCAGCAGCGTAACACGAGCGGGCAATCAGCCCCAGCATTTT. Encoded protein: CASSVTRAGNQPQHF.